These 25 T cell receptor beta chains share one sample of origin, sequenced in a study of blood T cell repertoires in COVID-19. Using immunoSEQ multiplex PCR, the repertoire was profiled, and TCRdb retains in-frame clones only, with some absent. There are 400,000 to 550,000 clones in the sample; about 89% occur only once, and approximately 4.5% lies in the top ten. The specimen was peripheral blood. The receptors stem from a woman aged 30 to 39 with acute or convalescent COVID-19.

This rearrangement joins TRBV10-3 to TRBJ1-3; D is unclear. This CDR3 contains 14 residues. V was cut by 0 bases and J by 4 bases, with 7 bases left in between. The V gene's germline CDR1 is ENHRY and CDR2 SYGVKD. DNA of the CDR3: TGTGCCATCAGTGAGTCGCATGCGGGAAACACCATATATTTT. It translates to CAISESHAGNTIYF.

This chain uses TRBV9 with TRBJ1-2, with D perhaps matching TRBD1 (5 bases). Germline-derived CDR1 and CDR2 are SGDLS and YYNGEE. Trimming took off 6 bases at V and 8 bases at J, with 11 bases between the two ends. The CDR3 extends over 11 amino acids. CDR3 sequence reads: CASIGRGGYTF. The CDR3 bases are TGTGCCAGCATCGGGAGGGGCGGCTACACCTTC.

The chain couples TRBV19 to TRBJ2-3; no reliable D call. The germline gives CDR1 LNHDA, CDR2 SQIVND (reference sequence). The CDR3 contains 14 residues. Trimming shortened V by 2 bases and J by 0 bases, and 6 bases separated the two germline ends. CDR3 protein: CASSITPSTDTQYF. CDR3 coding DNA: TGTGCCAGTAGTATAACTCCTAGCACAGATACGCAGTATTTT. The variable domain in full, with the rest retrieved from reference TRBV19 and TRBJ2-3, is DGGITQSPKYLFRKEGQNVTLSCEQNLNHDAMYWYRQDPGQGLRLIYYSQIVNDFQKGDIAEGYSVSREKKESFPLTVTSAQKNPTAFYLCASSITPSTDTQYFGPGTRLTVL.

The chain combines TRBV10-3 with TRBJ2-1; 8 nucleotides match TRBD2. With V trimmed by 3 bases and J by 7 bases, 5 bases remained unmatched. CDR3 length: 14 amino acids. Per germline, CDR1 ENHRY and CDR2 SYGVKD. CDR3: CAISDLGGANEQFF. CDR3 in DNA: TGTGCCATCAGTGACCTCGGGGGGGCAAATGAGCAGTTCTTC.

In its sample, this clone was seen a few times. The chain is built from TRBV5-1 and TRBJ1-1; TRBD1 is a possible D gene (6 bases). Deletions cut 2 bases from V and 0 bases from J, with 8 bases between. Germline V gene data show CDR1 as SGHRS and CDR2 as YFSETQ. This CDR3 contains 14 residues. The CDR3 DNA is TGCGCCAGCAGCTTAGAGGGGGTGAACACTGAAGCTTTCTTT. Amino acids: CASSLEGVNTEAFF.

The CDR3 here is CASSRSEGTEAFF. The CDR3 DNA follows: TGTGCCAGCAGCCGGTCGGAGGGCACTGAAGCTTTCTTT. The chain joins TRBV9 to TRBJ1-1; D remains ambiguous. CDR3 length: 13 residues. CDR1 SGDLS and CDR2 YYNGEE come from the germline V gene. V was shortened by 4 bases and J by 4 bases, with 11 bases between the two germline ends.

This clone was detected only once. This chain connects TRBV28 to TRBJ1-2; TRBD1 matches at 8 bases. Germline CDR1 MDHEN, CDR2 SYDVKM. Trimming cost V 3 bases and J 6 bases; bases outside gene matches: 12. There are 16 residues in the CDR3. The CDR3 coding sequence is TGTGCCAGCAGTTTGGGCGTTCTACAGGGGGTCCATGGCTACACCTTC. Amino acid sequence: CASSLGVLQGVHGYTF.

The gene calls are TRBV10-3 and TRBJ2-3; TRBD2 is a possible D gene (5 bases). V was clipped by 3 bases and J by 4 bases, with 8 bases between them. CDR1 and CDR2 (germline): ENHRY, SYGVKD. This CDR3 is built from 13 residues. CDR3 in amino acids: CAISDSVADTQYF. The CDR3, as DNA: TGTGCCATCAGTGATAGCGTGGCAGATACGCAGTATTTT.

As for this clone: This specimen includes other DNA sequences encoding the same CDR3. The CDR3 sequence: CASTGNTGELFF. DNA of the CDR3: TGTGCCAGCACAGGTAACACCGGGGAGCTGTTTTTT. The chain combines TRBV2 with TRBJ2-2; no reliable D call. The germline V gene encodes CDR1 SNHLY and CDR2 FYNNEI. Trimming removed 7 bases at V and 2 bases at J, with 5 bases between. The CDR3 has 12 amino acids.

CDR3 bases: TGCAGCGTTGAATCCAGAAGCACAGATACGCAGTATTTT. Translating it yields CSVESRSTDTQYF. The chain uses TRBV29-1 and TRBJ2-3; D not resolved. This CDR3 is built from 13 residues. V lost 2 bases to trimming and J lost 0 bases, with 6 bases between them. In germline, CDR1 is SQVTM, CDR2 ANQGSEA.

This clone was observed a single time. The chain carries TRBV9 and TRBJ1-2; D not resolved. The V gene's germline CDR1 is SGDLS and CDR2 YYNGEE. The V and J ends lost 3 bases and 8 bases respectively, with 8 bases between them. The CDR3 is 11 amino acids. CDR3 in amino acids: CASSGTEGYTF. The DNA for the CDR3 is TGTGCCAGCAGCGGAACGGAGGGCTACACCTTC.

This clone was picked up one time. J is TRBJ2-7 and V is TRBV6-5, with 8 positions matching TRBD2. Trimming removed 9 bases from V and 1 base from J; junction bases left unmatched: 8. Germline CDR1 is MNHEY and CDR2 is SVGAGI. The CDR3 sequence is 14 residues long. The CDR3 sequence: CASFRGGGSYEQYF. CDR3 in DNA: TGTGCCAGTTTCCGGGGGGGCGGTTCCTACGAGCAGTACTTC.

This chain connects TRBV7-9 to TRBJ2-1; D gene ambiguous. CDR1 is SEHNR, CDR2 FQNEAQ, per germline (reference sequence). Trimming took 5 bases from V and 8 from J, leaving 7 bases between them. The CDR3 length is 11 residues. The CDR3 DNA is TGTGCCAGCAGCGTAATAGATGAGCAGTTCTTC. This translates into CASSVIDEQFF.

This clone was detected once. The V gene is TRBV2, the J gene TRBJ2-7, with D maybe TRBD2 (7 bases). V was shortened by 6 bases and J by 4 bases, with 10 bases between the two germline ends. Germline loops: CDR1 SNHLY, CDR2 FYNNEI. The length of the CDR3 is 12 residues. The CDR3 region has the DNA TGTGCCAGCAGGGCGGGGGCATACGAGCAGTACTTC. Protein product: CASRAGAYEQYF.

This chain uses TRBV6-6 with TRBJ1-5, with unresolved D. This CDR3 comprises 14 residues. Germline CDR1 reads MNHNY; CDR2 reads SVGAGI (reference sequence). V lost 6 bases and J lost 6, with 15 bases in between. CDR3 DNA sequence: TGTGCCAGCAGCCACGGGTGGGGAGGTCAGCCCCAGCATTTT. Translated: CASSHGWGGQPQHF.

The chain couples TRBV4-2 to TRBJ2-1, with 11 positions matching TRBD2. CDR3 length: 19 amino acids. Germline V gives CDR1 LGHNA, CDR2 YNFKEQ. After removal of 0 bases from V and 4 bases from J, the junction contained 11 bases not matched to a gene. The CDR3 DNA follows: TGTGCCAGCAGCCAAGATACGTCGGTAGCGGGGGGGAAGTACAATGAGCAGTTCTTC. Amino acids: CASSQDTSVAGGKYNEQFF.

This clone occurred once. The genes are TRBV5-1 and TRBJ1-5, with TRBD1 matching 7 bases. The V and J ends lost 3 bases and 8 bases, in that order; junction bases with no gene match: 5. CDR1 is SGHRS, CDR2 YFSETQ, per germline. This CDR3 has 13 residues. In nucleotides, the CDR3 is TGCGCCAGCAGCTCAACAGGGGACGAGCCCCAGCATTTT. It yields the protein CASSSTGDEPQHF.

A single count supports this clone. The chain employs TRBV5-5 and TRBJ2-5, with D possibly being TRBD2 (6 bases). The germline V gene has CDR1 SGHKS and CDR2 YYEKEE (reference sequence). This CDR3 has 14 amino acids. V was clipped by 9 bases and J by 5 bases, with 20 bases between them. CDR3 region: CATSGPGVQETQYF. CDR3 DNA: TGTGCCACCTCAGGCCCGGGGGTCCAGGAGACCCAGTACTTC. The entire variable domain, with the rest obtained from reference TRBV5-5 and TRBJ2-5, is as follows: DAGVTQSPTHLIKTRGQQVTLRCSPISGHKSVSWYQQVLGQGPQFIFQYYEKEERGRGNFPDRFSARQFPNYSSELNVNALLLGDSALYLCATSGPGVQETQYFGPGTRLLVL.

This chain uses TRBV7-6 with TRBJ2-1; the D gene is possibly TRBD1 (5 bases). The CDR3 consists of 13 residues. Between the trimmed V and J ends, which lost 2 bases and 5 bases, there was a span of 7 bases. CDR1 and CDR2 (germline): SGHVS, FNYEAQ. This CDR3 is CASSLPGNNEQFF. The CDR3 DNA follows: TGTGCCAGCAGCTTACCAGGGAACAATGAGCAGTTCTTC.

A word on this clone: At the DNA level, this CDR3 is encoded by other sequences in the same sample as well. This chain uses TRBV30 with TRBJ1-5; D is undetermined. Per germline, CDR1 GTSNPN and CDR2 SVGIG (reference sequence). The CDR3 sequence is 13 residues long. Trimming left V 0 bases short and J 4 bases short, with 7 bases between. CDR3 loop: CAWSVRGNQPQHF. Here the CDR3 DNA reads TGTGCCTGGAGTGTGCGAGGAAATCAGCCCCAGCATTTT.

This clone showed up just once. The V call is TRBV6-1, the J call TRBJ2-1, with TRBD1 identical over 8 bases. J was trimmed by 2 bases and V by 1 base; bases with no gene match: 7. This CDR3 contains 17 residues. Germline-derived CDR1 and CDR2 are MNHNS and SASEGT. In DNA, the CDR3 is TGTGCCAGCAGTGAAGTATGGACAGGGCTGACCTACAATGAGCAGTTCTTC. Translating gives CASSEVWTGLTYNEQFF.

The CDR3 sequence: CASIGGGERYETQYF. The CDR3 DNA reads TGCGCCAGCATTGGAGGGGGCGAAAGGTACGAGACCCAGTACTTC. The chain employs TRBV10-2 and TRBJ2-5; a weak D match, TRBD1 (7 bases). This CDR3 is 15 amino acids long. V was trimmed by 7 bases and J by 5 bases, leaving 20 bases between them. Looked up from germline, CDR1 is WSHSY and CDR2 is SAAADI.

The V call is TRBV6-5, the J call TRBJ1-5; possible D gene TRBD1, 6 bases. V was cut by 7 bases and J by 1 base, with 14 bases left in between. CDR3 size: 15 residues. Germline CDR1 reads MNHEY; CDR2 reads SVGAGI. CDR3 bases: TGTGCCAGCATTGCCGGGACACCAAGCAATCAGCCCCAGCATTTT. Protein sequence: CASIAGTPSNQPQHF.

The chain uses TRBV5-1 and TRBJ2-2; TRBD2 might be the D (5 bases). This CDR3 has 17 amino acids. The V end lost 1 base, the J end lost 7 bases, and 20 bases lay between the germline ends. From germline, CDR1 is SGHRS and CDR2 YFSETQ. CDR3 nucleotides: TGCGCCAGCAGCTTGTCCGGGATTGGCTTTGACATCGGGGAGCTGTTTTTT. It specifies CASSLSGIGFDIGELFF.

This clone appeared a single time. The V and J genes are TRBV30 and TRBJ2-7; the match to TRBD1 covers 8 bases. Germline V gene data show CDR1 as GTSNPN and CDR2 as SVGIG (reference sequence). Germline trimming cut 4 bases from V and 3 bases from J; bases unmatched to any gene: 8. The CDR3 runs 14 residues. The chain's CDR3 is CAWNTGQANYEQYF. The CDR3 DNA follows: TGTGCCTGGAATACGGGACAGGCCAACTACGAGCAGTACTTC.